The source of this TCR beta chain is a study of T and B cells in COVID-19 patients. The CDR3 has 13 amino acids. Trimming took off 8 bases at V and 5 bases at J, with 15 bases between the two ends. Per the germline V gene, CDR1 is KGHSH and CDR2 is LQKENI. Blood genomic DNA input for TRB amplification was about 250-550 ng. Multiplex PCR with BIOMED2 TRB-A/B primer pools amplified TRB rearrangements. TCRdb itself ran the multiplex PCR reads through MiXCR, one entry per CDR3 protein. The profile shows some 11,000 distinct CDR3 sequences, 30% of them singletons. By share of the sample, this clonotype is medium-sized.

This receptor was obtained from a human donor with active COVID-19. The rearrangement links TRBV18 to TRBJ2-5, with D perhaps given as TRBD1 or TRBD2 (5 bases each). Sequences were obtained from blood. The CDR3 loop reads CASTKIEGETQYF. DNA of the CDR3: TGTGCCAGCACAAAGATCGAGGGGGAGACCCAGTACTTC.